The 22 T cell receptor beta chains below all came from one sample that was sequenced in a study of cytomegalovirus exposure and HLA in healthy donors. Vbeta (60) and Jbeta (13) primers were used in the PCR. Measured with immunoSEQ multiplex PCR; TCRdb has only the in-frame clones, and not every one. This table lists 77,000 or so clones. The sequenced sample consisted of PBMCs. The receptor set was obtained from a man aged 25 to 40 in good health and CMV-seronegative.

The CDR3 is CASSDLPGTGHNSPLHF. CDR3 DNA: TGTGCCAGCAGTGACCTCCCCGGGACAGGGCATAATTCACCCCTCCACTTT. The rearrangement joins TRBV25-1 to TRBJ1-6; TRBD1 matches 9 bases. The germline V gene encodes CDR1 MGHDK and CDR2 SYGVNS. This CDR3 is 17 amino acids long. With 3 bases clipped from V and 5 bases from J, the junction kept 8 bases outside the gene matches.

The chain joins TRBV19 to TRBJ1-5, with 8 bases lining up with TRBD1. CDR1 is LNHDA and CDR2 is SQIVND in the germline V gene (reference sequence). Losses at the gene ends were 4 bases for V and 6 bases for J; bases not matched to a gene: 11. The CDR3 sequence is 16 residues long. The CDR3 is CASSTMDRVGGQPQHF. The DNA of the CDR3 is TGTGCCAGTAGTACTATGGACAGGGTGGGGGGTCAGCCCCAGCATTTT. Drawing the rest from reference TRBV19 and TRBJ1-5, the complete variable domain is DGGITQSPKYLFRKEGQNVTLSCEQNLNHDAMYWYRQDPGQGLRLIYYSQIVNDFQKGDIAEGYSVSREKKESFPLTVTSAQKNPTAFYLCASSTMDRVGGQPQHFGDGTRLSIL.

This chain links TRBV28 with TRBJ2-1, with D unclear. The CDR3 totals 16 residues. Germline-derived CDR1 and CDR2 are MDHEN and SYDVKM. V lost 5 bases to trimming and J lost 0 bases, with 14 bases between them. Written as DNA, the CDR3 is TGTGCCAGCAGTCCCCTCCGAGTTGGCTCCTACAATGAGCAGTTCTTC. Encoded protein: CASSPLRVGSYNEQFF. The full variable domain, completed using reference TRBV28 and TRBJ2-1, is DVKVTQSSRYLVKRTGEKVFLECVQDMDHENMFWYRQDPGLGLRLIYFSYDVKMKEKGDIPEGYSVSREKKERFSLILESASTNQTSMYLCASSPLRVGSYNEQFFGPGTRLTVL.

The genes are TRBV2 and TRBJ1-3; no reliable D call. The CDR3 has 16 residues. With 6 bases removed from V and 0 bases from J, the gap between germline ends came to 15 bases. The germline gives CDR1 SNHLY, CDR2 FYNNEI. CDR3 protein: CASSHSDYFSGNTIYF. The CDR3 DNA follows: TGTGCCAGCAGCCATTCGGACTATTTCTCTGGAAACACCATATATTTT.

The rearrangement uses TRBV2 and TRBJ2-7, with D possibly being TRBD2 (5 bases). With 1 base removed from V and 2 bases from J, the gap between germline ends came to 12 bases. CDR1 is SNHLY and CDR2 is FYNNEI in the germline V gene. This CDR3 comprises 15 residues. CDR3 nucleotides: TGTGCCAGCAGTGAAGAGGGTAGAGGGACCTACGAGCAGTACTTC. It yields the protein CASSEEGRGTYEQYF.

The chain joins TRBV6-5 to TRBJ2-1; D remains unclear. Trimming pared 3 bases from V and 6 bases from J, leaving 6 bases between. This CDR3 spans 12 amino acids. The germline V gene encodes CDR1 MNHEY and CDR2 SVGAGI. The CDR3 protein is CASSYGGNEQFF. The CDR3 bases are TGTGCCAGCAGTTATGGCGGCAATGAGCAGTTCTTC.

The genes are TRBV5-4 and TRBJ2-7, with TRBD1 identical over 12 bases. V lost 4 bases and J lost 5; bases outside the gene matches: 10. There are 16 residues in the CDR3. CDR1 and CDR2 (germline): SGHNT, YYREEE (reference sequence). CDR3 sequence (DNA): TGTGCCAGCAGCCTACCGAAGGGGACAGGGGGCCACGAGCAGTACTTC. It is translated as CASSLPKGTGGHEQYF. The full variable domain, completed using reference TRBV5-4 and TRBJ2-7, is ETGVTQSPTHLIKTRGQQVTLRCSSQSGHNTVSWYQQALGQGPQFIFQYYREEENGRGNFPPRFSGLQFPNYSSELNVNALELDDSALYLCASSLPKGTGGHEQYFGPGTRLTVT.

This chain's CDR3 is CASRLPGQGVDNEQFF. The CDR3 bases are TGTGCCAGCAGACTACCGGGACAGGGGGTCGACAATGAGCAGTTCTTC. The chain links TRBV6-8 to TRBJ2-1, with TRBD1 matching over 11 bases. V dropped 6 bases and J dropped 5; count of bases not matched to a gene: 9. Germline CDR1 and CDR2: MNHGY and SAAAGT. This CDR3 spans 16 amino acids.

This rearrangement joins TRBV12-5 to TRBJ2-3; D is uncertain. Per germline, CDR1 LGHNT and CDR2 FRNRAP. This CDR3 is 13 amino acids long. The ends were cut back, 6 bases at V and 2 bases at J, with 9 bases in the middle. As DNA, the CDR3 is TGTGCTAGTGGAACAGCCATCACAGATACGCAGTATTTT. Amino acids: CASGTAITDTQYF.

The chain links TRBV2 to TRBJ1-2; 8 bases match TRBD1. The CDR3 sequence is 14 residues long. The V and J ends lost 3 bases and 4 bases, in that order; junction bases with no gene match: 4. Germline values: CDR1 SNHLY, CDR2 FYNNEI. In DNA form, the CDR3 reads TGTGCCAGCAGTGAGGCAGGGGGCCCCTATGGCTACACCTTC. Its protein is CASSEAGGPYGYTF.

The CDR3 nucleotides read TGTGCCAGCAGTTTAGGATGGCGCAGGGGGACCCAGTACTTC. Protein: CASSLGWRRGTQYF. The V gene is TRBV27, the J gene TRBJ2-5, with D perhaps TRBD1 (6 bases). The CDR3 spans 14 residues. Germline assignment: CDR1 MNHEY and CDR2 SMNVEV (reference sequence). V dropped 2 bases and J dropped 7 bases, with 14 bases sitting between them.

The J gene is TRBJ2-1, the V gene TRBV5-6, with 15 bases lining up with TRBD2. Trimming cost V 5 bases and J 10 bases; bases outside gene matches: 4. The CDR3 is made up of 14 amino acids. Per germline, CDR1 SGHDT and CDR2 YYEEEE. CDR3 region: CASRGLAGGREQFF. The CDR3 nucleotides are TGTGCCAGCAGAGGACTAGCGGGGGGGAGGGAGCAGTTCTTC.

The chain uses TRBV29-1 and TRBJ1-5; unclear D gene. The ends were cut back, 4 bases at V and 7 bases at J, with 11 bases in the middle. Germline-derived CDR1 and CDR2 are SQVTM and ANQGSEA. The CDR3 sequence is 12 residues long. For the CDR3, the DNA is TGCAGCGTTGCGGAGGCTGACCAGCCCCAGCATTTT. Translation: CSVAEADQPQHF.

J is TRBJ1-5 and V is TRBV4-2; a weak D match, TRBD1 (5 bases). V gave up 4 bases and J gave up 5 bases, with 15 bases separating them. The CDR3 is 15 amino acids. The germline V gene encodes CDR1 LGHNA and CDR2 YNFKEQ. This CDR3 is CASSRTKGGDQPQHF. The CDR3 nucleotides are TGTGCCAGCAGCCGGACCAAGGGAGGGGATCAGCCCCAGCATTTT.

This chain uses TRBV25-1 with TRBJ1-4; maybe TRBD1 (6 bases). V shed 3 bases and J shed 2 bases, with 7 bases lying between them. The germline V gene encodes CDR1 MGHDK and CDR2 SYGVNS. There are 14 residues in the CDR3. This chain's CDR3 is CASSERGTNEKLFF. In nucleotides, the CDR3 is TGTGCCAGCAGTGAGAGGGGGACTAATGAAAAACTGTTTTTT. Supplemented by reference TRBV25-1 and TRBJ1-4, the full variable domain reads EADIYQTPRYLVIGTGKKITLECSQTMGHDKMYWYQQDPGMELHLIHYSYGVNSTEKGDLSSESTVSRIRTEHFPLTLESARPSHTSQYLCASSERGTNEKLFFGSGTQLSVL.

The CDR3 DNA is TGTGCCAGCAGTGATTTCAAGGGACTAACGGGAGGACGTGAGCAGTTCTTC. Its translation: CASSDFKGLTGGREQFF. The chain couples TRBV6-1 to TRBJ2-1, with 7 bases lining up with TRBD2. The CDR3 runs to 17 residues. Trimming removed 3 bases from V and 9 bases from J; junction bases left unmatched: 17. From germline, CDR1 is MNHNS and CDR2 SASEGT.

This chain connects TRBV18 to TRBJ2-4; the match to TRBD2 covers 7 bases. After removal of 3 bases from V and 5 bases from J, the junction contained 7 bases not matched to a gene. Germline loops: CDR1 KGHSH, CDR2 LQKENI. This CDR3 contains 15 residues. In nucleotides, the CDR3 is TGTGCCAGCTCACCCCCGGCTAGCGGACAAAACATTCAGTACTTC. Protein sequence: CASSPPASGQNIQYF.

As to this clone: Other DNA sequences within the sample encode an identical CDR3. The chain employs TRBV18 and TRBJ1-5; tentative D call: TRBD1 (6 bases). The V gene lost 6 bases and the J gene lost 2 bases, with 14 bases spanning the gap. The CDR3 has 15 residues. Germline lookup yields CDR1 KGHSH and CDR2 LQKENI. CDR3 nucleotides: TGTGCCAGCTCCCGCGGGGGGGGCGGCAATCAGCCCCAGCATTTT. Translated, it gives CASSRGGGGNQPQHF.

Turning to this clone: The sample contains more than one DNA sequence encoding this CDR3. The chain employs TRBV10-3 and TRBJ1-2; D is undetermined. The CDR3 runs 13 residues. Germline V gene lookup returns CDR1 ENHRY and CDR2 SYGVKD. Trimming pared 6 bases from V and 6 bases from J, leaving 14 bases between. CDR3 loop: CAISDAGSDGYTF. The CDR3 DNA reads as TGTGCCATCAGCGATGCGGGATCGGATGGCTACACCTTC.

The rearrangement joins TRBV7-2 to TRBJ2-7; 8 positions match TRBD2. The J segment lost 4 bases and the V segment lost 2 bases, leaving 10 bases of the junction unmatched. Germline CDR1 reads SGHTA; CDR2 reads FQGNSA. This CDR3 region has 16 residues. This CDR3 reads CASSLTPGGVGYEQYF. The CDR3 DNA reads as TGTGCCAGCAGCTTAACCCCGGGGGGGGTGGGATACGAGCAGTACTTC.

This CDR3 is CASSRGGATYNEQFF. DNA for the CDR3: TGCGCCAGCAGTAGAGGGGGCGCTACTTACAATGAGCAGTTCTTC. This chain joins TRBV5-1 and TRBJ2-1; 7 nucleotides line up with TRBD1. The CDR3 totals 15 residues. The V and J ends lost 5 bases and 4 bases, in that order; junction bases with no gene match: 9. Germline CDR1 and CDR2: SGHRS and YFSETQ.

This chain joins TRBV29-1 and TRBJ2-1, with TRBD2 as a possible D gene (5 bases). The CDR3 totals 13 residues. V lost 3 bases, J lost 5 bases, and 11 bases lay in between. Germline V CDR1 and CDR2: SQVTM, ANQGSEA. The CDR3: CSVERARDNEQFF. As DNA, the CDR3 is TGCAGCGTTGAGAGGGCGCGGGACAATGAGCAGTTCTTC.